This section outlines one T cell receptor (beta chain) sequence together with its context. Some clones are missing from TCRdb's copy, which holds only in-frame ones; the method was immunoSEQ multiplex PCR. The sample contains hundreds of thousands of clones, around 87% of which appear only once. This specimen comes from a study of blood T cell repertoires in COVID-19. Overall study: Collection of acute and convalescent COVID-19 samples took place in the United States, Italy and Spain. PBMCs, B-cell-depleted T cells, or T cells were the source of the cDNA or gDNA that made up the material.

The specimen was peripheral blood. The receptor's source is an older man with acute or convalescent COVID-19.

The CDR3 DNA reads TGTGCCAGCAGTGAAGGAGGTGGTGGCGAGACCCAGTACTTC. Protein product: CASSEGGGGETQYF. The rearrangement joins TRBV6-1 to TRBJ2-5, with D hard to call. V lost 1 base and J lost 5, with 11 bases in between. This CDR3 comprises 14 residues. The germline V gene encodes CDR1 MNHNS and CDR2 SASEGT.